Below are 15 T cell receptor beta chains sequenced from a single sample in a study of CD8 T cells in Susac syndrome. Random hexamers primed reverse transcription of about 0.45 to 1 ug RNA. MiXCR, run by TCRdb on the immunoSEQ multiplex PCR reads, gives a single entry per CDR3 protein. The data contain some 250,000 distinct CDR3 sequences, approximately 95% of them seen just once; the ten biggest clones take up about 0.094%. The sequenced sample was CD4+ T cells from PBMCs. The receptors originated from a human donor with Susac syndrome.

The chain employs TRBV27 and TRBJ2-3; D gene unclear. There are 14 residues in the CDR3. V was cut by 2 bases and J by 8 bases, with 14 bases left in between. Germline CDR1 and CDR2: MNHEY and SMNVEV (reference sequence). CDR3 nucleotide sequence: TGTGCCAGCAGTTTAATGAAAGCAGGACCTACGCAGTATTTT. The encoded protein is CASSLMKAGPTQYF.

V and J are TRBV21-1 and TRBJ2-7. TRBV21-1 is termed a pseudogene. The CDR3 is 11 residues long. The CDR3 protein is CASRFPDEQYF. The CDR3 DNA sequence: TGTGCCAGCCGATTTCCGGACGAGCAGTACTTC.

The genes are TRBV12-3 or TRBV12-4 and TRBJ2-6, with 10 bases lining up with TRBD1. This CDR3 is 17 amino acids long. Unmatched junction bases numbered 6, after V lost 7 bases and J lost 0 bases. For the CDR3, the DNA is TGTGCCAGCACCCGGGACAGGGGTTACTCTGGGGCCAACGTCCTGACTTTC. Protein product: CASTRDRGYSGANVLTF.

This chain links TRBV7-9 with TRBJ2-3; a weak D match, TRBD2 (6 bases). Trimming shortened V by 7 bases and J by 5 bases, and 16 bases separated the two germline ends. Looked up from germline, CDR1 is SEHNR and CDR2 is FQNEAQ (reference sequence). The length of the CDR3 is 14 residues. This CDR3 reads CASTLFGSGDTQYF. DNA for the CDR3: TGTGCCAGCACTTTATTCGGGAGTGGAGATACGCAGTATTTT.

The rearrangement uses TRBV12-3 or TRBV12-4 and TRBJ2-7, with TRBD2 identical over 11 bases. The CDR3 has 14 amino acids. The V and J ends lost 6 bases and 11 bases, in that order; junction bases with no gene match: 12. The CDR3 DNA reads as TGTGCCAGCAGCGTAGCGGGAGGGCCAAAGATAGAGTACTTC. Encoded protein: CASSVAGGPKIEYF.

The chain combines TRBV20-1 with TRBJ2-4; no firm D call. Trimming pared 1 base from V and 6 bases from J, leaving 16 bases between. Germline V gives CDR1 DFQATT, CDR2 SNEGSKA (reference sequence). The CDR3 is made up of 15 amino acids. The CDR3 is CSARVISLGVNIQYF. CDR3 DNA sequence: TGCAGTGCTAGAGTCATTTCTCTTGGAGTAAACATTCAGTACTTC.

In DNA form, the CDR3 reads TGTGCCACCTCACCCATTTATGTAAACACCATATATTTT. Translation: CATSPIYVNTIYF. The chain is built from TRBV15 and TRBJ1-3; no definite D call. This CDR3 is 13 amino acids long. Germline values: CDR1 LNHNV, CDR2 YYDKDF (reference sequence). Trimming took off 8 bases at V and 6 bases at J, with 14 bases between the two ends. Supplemented by reference TRBV15 and TRBJ1-3, the full variable domain reads DAMVIQNPRYQVTQFGKPVTLSCSQTLNHNVMYWYQQKSSQAPKLLFHYYDKDFNNEADTPDNFQSRRPNTSFCFLDIRSPGLGDTAMYLCATSPIYVNTIYFGEGSWLTVV.

This clonotype was observed once. The chain recombines TRBV7-2 with TRBJ2-3; no clear D. The CDR3 extends over 13 amino acids. The V end lost 0 bases, the J end lost 6 bases, and 7 bases lay between the germline ends. Germline values: CDR1 SGHTA, CDR2 FQGNSA. CDR3 in amino acids: CASSLAWTDTQYF. The DNA of the CDR3 is TGTGCCAGCAGCTTAGCGTGGACGGATACGCAGTATTTT.

This clonotype was observed a handful of times. J is TRBJ2-7 and V is TRBV3-1; no reliable D call. V lost 3 bases to trimming and J lost 2 bases, with 5 bases between them. CDR1 LGHDT and CDR2 YNNKEL come from the germline V gene (reference sequence). This CDR3 is 12 amino acids long. CDR3 loop: CASSQVPYEQYF. CDR3 coding DNA: TGTGCCAGCAGCCAGGTACCCTACGAGCAGTACTTC.

The chain recombines TRBV29-1 with TRBJ2-1, with D uncertain. Germline V gene sequence: CDR1 SQVTM, CDR2 ANQGSEA. V lost 7 bases to trimming and J lost 4 bases, with 14 bases between them. CDR3 length: 13 amino acids. This CDR3 reads CSGCRAQYNEQFF. The CDR3 bases are TGCAGCGGGTGTCGGGCCCAATACAATGAGCAGTTCTTC.

This clonotype was seen just once. The chain employs TRBV20-1 and TRBJ2-1, with 7 positions matching TRBD2. CDR1 is DFQATT and CDR2 is SNEGSKA in the germline V gene (reference sequence). The CDR3 sequence is 15 residues long. The ends lost 1 base at V and 7 bases at J; junction bases unmatched: 10. CDR3 protein: CSARAPREMGNEQFF. CDR3 DNA: TGCAGTGCTAGAGCTCCGCGGGAGATGGGGAATGAGCAGTTCTTC.

The chain has TRBV2 and TRBJ2-1, with a weak D call TRBD2 (5 bases). The CDR3 is 13 amino acids. Germline assignment: CDR1 SNHLY and CDR2 FYNNEI. Trimming removed 8 bases from V and 7 bases from J, with 15 bases in between. For the CDR3, the DNA is TGTGCCAGCCACCAAGCCGGGGTTAATGAGCAGTTCTTC. Amino acids: CASHQAGVNEQFF.

The J gene is TRBJ2-5, the V gene TRBV30, with 8 nucleotides matching TRBD1. This CDR3 region has 15 residues. The ends lost 3 bases at V and 4 bases at J; junction bases unmatched: 10. Germline V gene lookup returns CDR1 GTSNPN and CDR2 SVGIG (reference sequence). CDR3 sequence: CAWSRLRTGRETQYF. Written as DNA, the CDR3 is TGTGCCTGGAGCCGACTCCGGACAGGGCGAGAGACCCAGTACTTC.

The chain recombines TRBV6-5 with TRBJ1-1; D is unresolved. The V gene lost 9 bases and the J gene lost 3 bases, with 8 bases spanning the gap. CDR1 is MNHEY and CDR2 is SVGAGI in the germline V gene. The CDR3 is made up of 11 amino acids. CDR3 coding DNA: TGTGCCAGTTATAGGGACACTGAAGCTTTCTTT. This codes for CASYRDTEAFF.

This clonotype is a singleton in its sample. V and J are TRBV29-1 and TRBJ2-7, with 9 nucleotides matching TRBD1. The CDR3 consists of 13 residues. The V gene's germline CDR1 is SQVTM and CDR2 ANQGSEA. V was clipped by 6 bases and J by 4 bases; unmatched bases: 7. CDR3 amino acids: CSVGRGQGYEQYF. The DNA for the CDR3 is TGCAGCGTCGGGCGAGGACAGGGGTACGAGCAGTACTTC.